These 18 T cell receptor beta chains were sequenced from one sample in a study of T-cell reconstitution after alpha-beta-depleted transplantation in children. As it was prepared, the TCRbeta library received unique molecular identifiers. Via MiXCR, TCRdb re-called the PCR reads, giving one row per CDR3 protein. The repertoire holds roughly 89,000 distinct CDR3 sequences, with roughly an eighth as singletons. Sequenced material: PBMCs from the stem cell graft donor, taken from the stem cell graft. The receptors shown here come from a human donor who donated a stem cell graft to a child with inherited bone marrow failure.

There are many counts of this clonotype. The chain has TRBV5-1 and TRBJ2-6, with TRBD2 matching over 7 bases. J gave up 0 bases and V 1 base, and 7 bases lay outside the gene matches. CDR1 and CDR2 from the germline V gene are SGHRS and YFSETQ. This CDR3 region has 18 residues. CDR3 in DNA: TGCGCCAGCAGCTTGATCCCAGCGGGGATCTCTGGGGCCAACGTCCTGACTTTC. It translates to CASSLIPAGISGANVLTF.

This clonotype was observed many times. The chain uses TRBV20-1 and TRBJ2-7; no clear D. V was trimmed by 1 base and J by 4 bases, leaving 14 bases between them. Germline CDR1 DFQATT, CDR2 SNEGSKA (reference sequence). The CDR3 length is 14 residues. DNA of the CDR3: TGCAGTGCTAGAGGTCAGGCTGATTGGTACGAGCAGTACTTC. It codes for CSARGQADWYEQYF.

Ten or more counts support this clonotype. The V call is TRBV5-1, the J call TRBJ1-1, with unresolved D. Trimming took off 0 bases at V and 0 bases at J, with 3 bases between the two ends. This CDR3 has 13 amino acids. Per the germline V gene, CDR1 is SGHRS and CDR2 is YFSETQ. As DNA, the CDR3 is TGCGCCAGCAGCTTGGAGGTGAACACTGAAGCTTTCTTT. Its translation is CASSLEVNTEAFF.

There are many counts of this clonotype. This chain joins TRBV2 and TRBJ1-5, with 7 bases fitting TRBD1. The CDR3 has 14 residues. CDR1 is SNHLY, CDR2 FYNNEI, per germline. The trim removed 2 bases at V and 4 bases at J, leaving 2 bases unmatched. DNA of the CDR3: TGTGCCAGCAGTGAACGGGACAGAAATCAGCCCCAGCATTTT. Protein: CASSERDRNQPQHF.

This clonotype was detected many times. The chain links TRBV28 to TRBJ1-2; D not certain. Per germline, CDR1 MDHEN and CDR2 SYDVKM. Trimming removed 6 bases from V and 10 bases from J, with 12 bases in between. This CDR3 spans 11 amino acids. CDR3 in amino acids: CASSLSWDYTF. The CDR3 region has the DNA TGTGCCAGCAGCCTCTCCTGGGACTACACCTTC.

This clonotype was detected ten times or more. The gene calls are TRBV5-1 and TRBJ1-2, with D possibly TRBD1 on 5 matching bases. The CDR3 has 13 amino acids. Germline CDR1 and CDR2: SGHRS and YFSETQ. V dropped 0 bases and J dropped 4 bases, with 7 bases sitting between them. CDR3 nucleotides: TGCGCCAGCAGCTTGGGGGGCAGCTATGGCTACACCTTC. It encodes CASSLGGSYGYTF. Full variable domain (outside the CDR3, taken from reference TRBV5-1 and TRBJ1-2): KAGVTQTPRYLIKTRGQQVTLSCSPISGHRSVSWYQQTPGQGLQFLFEYFSETQRNKGNFPGRFSGRQFSNSRSEMNVSTLELGDSALYLCASSLGGSYGYTFGSGTRLTVV.

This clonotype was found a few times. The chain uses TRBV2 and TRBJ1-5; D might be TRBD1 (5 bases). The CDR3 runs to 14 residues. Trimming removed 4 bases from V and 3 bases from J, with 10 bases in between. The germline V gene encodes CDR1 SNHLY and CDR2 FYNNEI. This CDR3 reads CASSGQLFNQPQHF. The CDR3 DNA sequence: TGTGCCAGCAGTGGACAGTTATTCAATCAGCCCCAGCATTTT. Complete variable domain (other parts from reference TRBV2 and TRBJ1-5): EPEVTQTPSHQVTQMGQEVILRCVPISNHLYFYWYRQILGQKVEFLVSFYNNEISEKSEIFDDQFSVERPDGSNFTLKIRSTKLEDSAMYFCASSGQLFNQPQHFGDGTRLSIL.

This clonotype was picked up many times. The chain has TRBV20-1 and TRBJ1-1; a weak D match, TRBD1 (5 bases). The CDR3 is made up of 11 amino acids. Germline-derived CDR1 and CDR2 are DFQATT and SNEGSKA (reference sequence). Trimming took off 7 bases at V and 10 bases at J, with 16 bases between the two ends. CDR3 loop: CSVRDGGRAFF. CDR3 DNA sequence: TGCAGTGTGAGGGACGGAGGTAGAGCTTTCTTT.

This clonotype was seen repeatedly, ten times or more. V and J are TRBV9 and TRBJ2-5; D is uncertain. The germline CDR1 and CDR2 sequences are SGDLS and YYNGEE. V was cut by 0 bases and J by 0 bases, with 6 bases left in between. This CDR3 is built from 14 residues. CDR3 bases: TGTGCCAGCAGCGTAGATCCTCACCAAGAGACCCAGTACTTC. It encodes CASSVDPHQETQYF.

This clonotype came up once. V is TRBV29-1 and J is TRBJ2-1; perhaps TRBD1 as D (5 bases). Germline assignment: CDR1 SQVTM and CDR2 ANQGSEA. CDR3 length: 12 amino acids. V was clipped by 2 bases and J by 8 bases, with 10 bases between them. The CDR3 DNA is TGCAGCGTTGAATCAGGGCCATATGAGCAGTTCTTC. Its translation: CSVESGPYEQFF.

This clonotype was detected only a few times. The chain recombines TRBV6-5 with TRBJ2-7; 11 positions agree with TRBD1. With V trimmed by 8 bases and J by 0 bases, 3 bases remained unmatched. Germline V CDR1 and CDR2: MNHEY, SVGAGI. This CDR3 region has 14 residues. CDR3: CASQGQGGSYEQYF. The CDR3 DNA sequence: TGTGCCAGCCAGGGACAGGGGGGCTCCTACGAGCAGTACTTC.

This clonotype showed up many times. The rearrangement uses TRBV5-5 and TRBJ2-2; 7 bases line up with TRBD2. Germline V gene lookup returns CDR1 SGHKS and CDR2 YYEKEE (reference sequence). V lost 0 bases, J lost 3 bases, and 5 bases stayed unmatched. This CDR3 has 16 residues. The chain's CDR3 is CASSLVAGDYTGELFF. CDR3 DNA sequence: TGTGCCAGCAGCTTGGTGGCGGGGGACTACACCGGGGAGCTGTTTTTT. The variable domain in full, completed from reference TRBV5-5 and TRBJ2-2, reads DAGVTQSPTHLIKTRGQQVTLRCSPISGHKSVSWYQQVLGQGPQFIFQYYEKEERGRGNFPDRFSARQFPNYSSELNVNALLLGDSALYLCASSLVAGDYTGELFFGEGSRLTVL.

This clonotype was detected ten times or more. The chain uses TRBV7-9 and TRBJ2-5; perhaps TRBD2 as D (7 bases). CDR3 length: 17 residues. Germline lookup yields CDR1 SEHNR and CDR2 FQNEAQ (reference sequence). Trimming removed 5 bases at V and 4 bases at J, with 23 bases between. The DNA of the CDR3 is TGTGCCAGCAGCCGTCGAGGCGGGGGCACTAAGGGAGAGACCCAGTACTTC. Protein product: CASSRRGGGTKGETQYF.

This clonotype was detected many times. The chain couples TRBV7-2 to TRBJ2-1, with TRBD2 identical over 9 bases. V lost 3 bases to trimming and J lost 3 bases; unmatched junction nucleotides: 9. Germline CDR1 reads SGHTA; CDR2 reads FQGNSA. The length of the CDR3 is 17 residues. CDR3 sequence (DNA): TGTGCCAGCAGCTTCCGAGGCCTAGCGGGAAACTACAATGAGCAGTTCTTC. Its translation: CASSFRGLAGNYNEQFF.

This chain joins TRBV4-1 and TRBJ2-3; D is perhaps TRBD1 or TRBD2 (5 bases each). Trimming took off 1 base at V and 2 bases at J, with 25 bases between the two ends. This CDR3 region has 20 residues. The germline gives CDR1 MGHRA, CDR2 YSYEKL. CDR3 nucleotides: TGCGCCAGCAGCCAAGTAGGAAGCGCAGGGACCACTTCGTACACAGATACGCAGTATTTT. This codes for CASSQVGSAGTTSYTDTQYF.

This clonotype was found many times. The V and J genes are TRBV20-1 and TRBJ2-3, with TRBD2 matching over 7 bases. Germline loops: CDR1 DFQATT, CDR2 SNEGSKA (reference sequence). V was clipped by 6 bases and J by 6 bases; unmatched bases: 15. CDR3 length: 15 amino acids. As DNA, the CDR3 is TGCAGTGCCGAGGTGGGGAGACTAGCTGCCGATACGCAGTATTTT. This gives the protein CSAEVGRLAADTQYF.

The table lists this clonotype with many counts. Here the CDR3 reads CSVDGRLTNYGYTF. Written as DNA, the CDR3 is TGCAGCGTTGACGGCCGGCTGACTAACTATGGCTACACCTTC. The J gene is TRBJ1-2, the V gene TRBV29-1; the D is unclear. V lost 3 bases to trimming and J lost 0 bases, with 11 bases between them. CDR1 and CDR2 (germline): SQVTM, ANQGSEA. This CDR3 region has 14 residues.

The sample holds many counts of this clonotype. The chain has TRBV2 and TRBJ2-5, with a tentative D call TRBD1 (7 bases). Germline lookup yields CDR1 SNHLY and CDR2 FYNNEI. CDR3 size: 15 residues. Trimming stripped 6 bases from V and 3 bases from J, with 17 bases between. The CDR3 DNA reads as TGTGCCAGCAGCGGGGGACAGACAATAAAAGAGACCCAGTACTTC. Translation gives CASSGGQTIKETQYF.